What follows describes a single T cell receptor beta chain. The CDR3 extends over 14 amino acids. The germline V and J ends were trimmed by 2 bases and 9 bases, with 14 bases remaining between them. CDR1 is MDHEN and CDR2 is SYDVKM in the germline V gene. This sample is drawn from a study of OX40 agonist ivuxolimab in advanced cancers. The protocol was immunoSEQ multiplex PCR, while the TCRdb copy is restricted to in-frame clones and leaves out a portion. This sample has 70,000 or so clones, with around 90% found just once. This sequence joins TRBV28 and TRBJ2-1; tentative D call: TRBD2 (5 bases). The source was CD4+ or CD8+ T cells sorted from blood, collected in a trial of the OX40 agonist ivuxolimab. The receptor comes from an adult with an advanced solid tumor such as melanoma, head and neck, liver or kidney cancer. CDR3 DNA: TGTGCCAGCAGTTTAGCTAGTACTAGGAGTGAGCAGTTCTTC. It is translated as CASSLASTRSEQFF. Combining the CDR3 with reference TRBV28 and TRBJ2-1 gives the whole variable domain DVKVTQSSRYLVKRTGEKVFLECVQDMDHENMFWYRQDPGLGLRLIYFSYDVKMKEKGDIPEGYSVSREKKERFSLILESASTNQTSMYLCASSLASTRSEQFFGPGTRLTVL.